Presented here are 32 T cell receptor beta chains from one specimen sequenced in a study of T cells expressing NK-cell markers. TCRdb reprocessed the 5' RACE reads and stores each CDR3 protein as one record, lacking DNA. The sample holds 550,000 to 600,000 distinct CDR3 sequences. Sequencing was done on a sample of blood T cells: a sorted CD56 or NKG2C T cell subset, CD4+ or CD8+ T cells, or bulk PBMC T cells (not recorded which). The receptors come from a man aged 18 to 29 in good health.

The chain is built from TRBV10-3 and TRBJ1-1. Germline CDR1 ENHRY, CDR2 SYGVKD. This CDR3 is built from 15 residues. The CDR3 region is CAISESGLPGGEAFF.

This chain uses TRBV20-1 with TRBJ2-5; the D call from TCRdb, TRBD1, cannot be confirmed without DNA. The germline gives CDR1 DFQATT, CDR2 SNEGSKA (reference sequence). The length of the CDR3 is 13 residues. The CDR3 sequence is CSAPVADQETQYF.

The chain recombines TRBV6-5 with TRBJ2-3; TCRdb's D gene call, TRBD1, goes unchecked for lack of DNA. In germline, CDR1 is MNHEY, CDR2 SVGAGI. This CDR3 region has 17 residues. The chain's CDR3 is CASSSSAPKRTTDTQYF.

The chain joins TRBV12-3 or TRBV12-4 to TRBJ2-1; TCRdb proposes TRBD1, but this gene call is untestable without DNA. CDR3 size: 18 residues. The CDR3 spells CASSLEVRAGQPYNEQFF.

The chain employs TRBV3-1 and TRBJ2-4. Germline assignment: CDR1 LGHDT and CDR2 YNNKEL (reference sequence). The CDR3 is made up of 15 amino acids. This CDR3 reads CASSRGLVVKNIQYF. The full variable domain, with the rest looked up from reference TRBV3-1 and TRBJ2-4, is DTAVSQTPKYLVTQMGNDKSIKCEQNLGHDTMYWYKQDSKKFLKIMFSYNNKELIINETVPNRFSPKSPDKAHLNLHINSLELGDSAVYFCASSRGLVVKNIQYFGAGTRLSVL.

The V and J genes are TRBV29-1 and TRBJ2-3; the TRBD2 assignment by TCRdb is unverifiable without DNA. Germline V gene sequence: CDR1 SQVTM, CDR2 ANQGSEA. CDR3 length: 13 amino acids. CDR3 residues: CSVAREATDTQYF.

The chain has TRBV28 and TRBJ2-7; TCRdb outputs TRBD1, but without DNA this stays unchecked. The CDR3 totals 13 residues. Germline CDR1 and CDR2: MDHEN and SYDVKM. CDR3: CASTRGRTYEQYF.

The chain couples TRBV20-1 to TRBJ1-5; TCRdb reports TRBD1, a call that lacks DNA to check it against. This CDR3 comprises 14 residues. The germline gives CDR1 DFQATT, CDR2 SNEGSKA (reference sequence). CDR3 sequence: CSAVQGPSNQPQHF.

The chain uses TRBV19 and TRBJ2-1; TCRdb picks TRBD1, but there is no DNA to check that call. CDR3 size: 13 residues. Germline assignment: CDR1 LNHDA and CDR2 SQIVND (reference sequence). The CDR3 spells CASQAQGENEQFF.

The CDR3 reads CASSQDQGLTGNTIYF. This chain joins TRBV4-2 and TRBJ1-3; as DNA is missing, the TRBD1 call by TCRdb cannot be tested. This CDR3 has 16 residues. Germline V lookup: CDR1 LGHNA, CDR2 YNFKEQ.

V gene TRBV5-1 combines with J gene TRBJ1-4; the D call from TCRdb, TRBD1, cannot be confirmed without DNA. Germline CDR1 SGHRS, CDR2 YFSETQ. The length of the CDR3 is 16 residues. The CDR3 loop reads CASSLSGRTGGEKLFF.

The gene calls are TRBV28 and TRBJ2-2; TCRdb lists TRBD1, though no DNA is available to test this call. Germline V gene sequence: CDR1 MDHEN, CDR2 SYDVKM. This CDR3 has 15 residues. CDR3 in amino acids: CASSFGGSYTGELFF.

The chain couples TRBV29-1 to TRBJ2-1; no DNA is available, so the TRBD1 call from TCRdb remains unchecked. Per germline, CDR1 SQVTM and CDR2 ANQGSEA. The CDR3 covers 13 residues. Here the CDR3 reads CSLTGEADNEQFF.

J is TRBJ1-5 and V is TRBV4-3. The CDR3 has 15 residues. Germline CDR1 reads LGHNA; CDR2 reads YSLEER. This CDR3 reads CASSQGPIGNQPQHF.

The CDR3 region is CASSLVAALPNFNTGELFF. The chain couples TRBV5-4 to TRBJ2-2; TCRdb picks TRBD2, but there is no DNA to check that call. Per germline, CDR1 SGHNT and CDR2 YYREEE (reference sequence). The length of the CDR3 is 19 residues.

V gene TRBV7-2 combines with J gene TRBJ2-1; the D call of TRBD2 rests on TCRdb alone, since no DNA is present to check it. CDR1 is SGHTA and CDR2 is FQGNSA in the germline V gene. This CDR3 has 16 amino acids. The CDR3 sequence is CASSSSGRGSYNEQFF. Based on the CDR3 plus reference TRBV7-2 and TRBJ2-1, the full variable domain is GAGVSQSPSNKVTEKGKDVELRCDPISGHTALYWYRQSLGQGLEFLIYFQGNSAPDKSGLPSDRFSAERTGGSVSTLTIQRTQQEDSAVYLCASSSSGRGSYNEQFFGPGTRLTVL.

The rearrangement uses TRBV7-8 and TRBJ1-4. Per germline, CDR1 SGHVS and CDR2 FQNEAQ. The CDR3 is 15 amino acids. The CDR3 sequence: CASSLRGATNEKLFF.

V gene TRBV5-5 combines with J gene TRBJ1-1; the D gene TCRdb calls, TRBD1, cannot be checked with no DNA. Per the germline V gene, CDR1 is SGHKS and CDR2 is YYEKEE (reference sequence). The CDR3 has 18 amino acids. CDR3 sequence reads: CASSLVRWDNMKNTEAFF.

The chain couples TRBV11-2 to TRBJ2-1; TCRdb's assignment of TRBD2 cannot be checked, as there is no DNA. Germline V lookup: CDR1 SGHAT, CDR2 FQNNGV. CDR3 size: 15 residues. CDR3 amino acids: CASSSTEGWGNEQFF.

V and J are TRBV29-1 and TRBJ2-1. The CDR3 runs to 12 residues. Germline assignment: CDR1 SQVTM and CDR2 ANQGSEA. This CDR3 reads CSVEDRPEGQFF.

CDR3 in amino acids: CASSHGLAYEQYF. The chain combines TRBV4-2 with TRBJ2-7; TCRdb's D gene call, TRBD2, goes unchecked for lack of DNA. This CDR3 comprises 13 residues. From germline, CDR1 is LGHNA and CDR2 YNFKEQ.

The chain links TRBV29-1 to TRBJ2-5; TCRdb outputs TRBD2, but without DNA this stays unchecked. Germline CDR1 and CDR2: SQVTM and ANQGSEA. The CDR3 totals 15 residues. The CDR3 sequence is CSVAPSGGRPVTQYF.

The chain links TRBV10-3 to TRBJ1-1; absent DNA, TCRdb's TRBD1 call cannot be checked. This CDR3 region has 15 residues. Germline V gene sequence: CDR1 ENHRY, CDR2 SYGVKD. CDR3 sequence: CAISEGSTGGKLTFF.

V and J are TRBV5-6 and TRBJ2-7. The CDR3 spans 16 residues. Germline CDR1 SGHDT, CDR2 YYEEEE. The CDR3 sequence: CASSLGRQVSSYEQYF. The entire variable domain, with the rest obtained from reference TRBV5-6 and TRBJ2-7, is as follows: DAGVTQSPTHLIKTRGQQVTLRCSPKSGHDTVSWYQQALGQGPQFIFQYYEEEERQRGNFPDRFSGHQFPNYSSELNVNALLLGDSALYLCASSLGRQVSSYEQYFGPGTRLTVT.

The rearrangement uses TRBV5-1 and TRBJ2-7; there is no DNA to check the TCRdb D call of TRBD2. The CDR3 totals 15 residues. Germline V gene lookup returns CDR1 SGHRS and CDR2 YFSETQ. The CDR3 protein is CASSLRLAGEGEQYF.

V and J are TRBV12-3 or TRBV12-4 and TRBJ1-2. This CDR3 has 14 amino acids. CDR3 protein: CASSLSGFNYGYTF.

The chain joins TRBV28 to TRBJ2-1; TCRdb designates TRBD2, a call that cannot be tested without DNA. The CDR3 runs to 15 residues. CDR1 and CDR2 from the germline V gene are MDHEN and SYDVKM. The CDR3: CASRAGPDQYNEQFF.

This chain uses TRBV5-5 with TRBJ2-3; TCRdb's D call of TRBD1 is untestable without DNA. The CDR3 runs 17 residues. Germline lookup yields CDR1 SGHKS and CDR2 YYEKEE (reference sequence). The CDR3 spells CASSLSRQGSGTDTQYF.

V is TRBV21-1 and J is TRBJ1-5; TCRdb selects TRBD1, and the lack of DNA leaves this call unchecked. TRBV21-1 corresponds to a pseudogene. This CDR3 has 13 amino acids. The CDR3 spells CASSKGARQPQHF.

Here the CDR3 reads CASNPGGAEQFF. The rearrangement joins TRBV4-1 to TRBJ2-1; TCRdb indicates TRBD1, and absent DNA this call remains unverified. The CDR3 has 12 residues. Germline CDR1 MGHRA, CDR2 YSYEKL.

The V call is TRBV27, the J call TRBJ2-4. Per germline, CDR1 MNHEY and CDR2 SMNVEV (reference sequence). This CDR3 is 13 amino acids long. CDR3 protein: CASSSHGRGIQYF.

The gene calls are TRBV12-3 or TRBV12-4 and TRBJ2-3; as DNA is missing, the TRBD2 call by TCRdb cannot be tested. The CDR3 is 18 residues long. CDR3 loop: CASSLILLGTRRTDTQYF.